This TCR beta chain is from a study of shared clonotypes between healthy human individuals. Study-level results: A few donors showed sharing of approximately 5% of naive CD4 clonotypes. The authors expected sequencing depth to affect clonotype sharing among donors.

The method was immunoSEQ multiplex PCR; TCRdb's version includes in-frame clones alone and lacks a portion of them. The repertoire has 2.3 million or so clones, approximately 95% of them found once; the top ten carry 0.39%. Points on this clone: The antigen remains unidentified.

This TCR was recovered from a man aged 18 to 29 in good health. Some clones in this sample may be carry-over from other donors' samples. Specimen: naive CD4+ T cells from PBMCs. Subset noted: CD45RA+ positively selected.

The CDR3 DNA reads TGTGCCAGCGGCCCGGGGCGGAACCTAGATACGCAGTATTTT. Encoded protein: CASGPGRNLDTQYF. The gene calls are TRBV7-9 and TRBJ2-3; perhaps D is TRBD1 or TRBD2 (5 bases each). Deletions cut 8 bases from V and 5 bases from J, with 17 bases between. Germline CDR1 reads SEHNR; CDR2 reads FQNEAQ (reference sequence). This CDR3 spans 14 amino acids.